These 25 T cell receptor beta chains came from one sample sequenced in a study of blood T cell repertoires in COVID-19. The protocol was immunoSEQ multiplex PCR, while the TCRdb copy is restricted to in-frame clones and leaves out a portion. The table lists 150,000 to 200,000 clones, about 88% of them singletons. What was sequenced was peripheral blood. The source of these receptors is a man aged 18-30 years who had recovered from COVID-19.

This chain uses TRBV5-1 with TRBJ2-7; 9 bases map to TRBD2. The junction had 8 bases not matched to a gene; V was cut back by 4 bases and J by 3 bases. CDR3 size: 15 residues. Germline CDR1 and CDR2: SGHRS and YFSETQ. The CDR3 loop is CASSGEAGGSYEQYF. Here the CDR3 DNA reads TGCGCCAGCAGCGGGGAGGCGGGAGGGAGCTACGAGCAGTACTTC.

The chain links TRBV5-4 to TRBJ2-1; 12 bases are shared with TRBD2. There are 16 residues in the CDR3. The V segment lost 2 bases and the J segment 7 bases; nucleotides outside the gene matches: 7. CDR1 is SGHNT, CDR2 YYREEE, per germline (reference sequence). CDR3 residues: CASSFPGLAGRNEQFF. CDR3 nucleotides: TGTGCCAGCAGCTTCCCCGGACTAGCGGGAAGGAATGAGCAGTTCTTC.

The chain couples TRBV6-1 to TRBJ2-7, with 8 bases aligning to TRBD2. The CDR3 has 15 amino acids. With V trimmed by 2 bases and J by 3 bases, 6 bases remained unmatched. Germline assignment: CDR1 MNHNS and CDR2 SASEGT. Here the CDR3 DNA reads TGTGCCAGCAGTGAAATCGGGGGGGACTACTACGAGCAGTACTTC. Its translation is CASSEIGGDYYEQYF.

This sequence joins TRBV28 and TRBJ2-1; tentative D call: TRBD1 (6 bases). The length of the CDR3 is 14 residues. Germline CDR1 MDHEN, CDR2 SYDVKM. Trimming stripped 7 bases from V and 0 bases from J, with 10 bases between. The CDR3 sequence: CASTRGGSYNEQFF. The CDR3 nucleotides are TGTGCCAGCACCCGAGGGGGCTCCTACAATGAGCAGTTCTTC.

J is TRBJ1-2 and V is TRBV19, with a tentative D call TRBD1 (6 bases). V was clipped by 2 bases and J by 4 bases, with 14 bases between them. This CDR3 contains 15 residues. The germline gives CDR1 LNHDA, CDR2 SQIVND (reference sequence). Here the CDR3 reads CASSILGQLGYGYTF. CDR3 sequence (DNA): TGTGCCAGTAGTATATTGGGACAATTAGGCTATGGCTACACCTTC. Full variable domain (outside the CDR3, taken from reference TRBV19 and TRBJ1-2): DGGITQSPKYLFRKEGQNVTLSCEQNLNHDAMYWYRQDPGQGLRLIYYSQIVNDFQKGDIAEGYSVSREKKESFPLTVTSAQKNPTAFYLCASSILGQLGYGYTFGSGTRLTVV.

The V gene is TRBV18, the J gene TRBJ2-1, with TRBD1 matching 8 bases. The V gene end was trimmed by 6 bases and the J gene end by 4 bases; junction bases not matched to a gene: 8. The CDR3 totals 15 residues. Per germline, CDR1 KGHSH and CDR2 LQKENI. Written as DNA, the CDR3 is TGTGCCAGCTCCCCTCAGGGACAGGTATACAATGAGCAGTTCTTC. Protein product: CASSPQGQVYNEQFF.

The J gene is TRBJ2-1, the V gene TRBV7-6; 11 bases agree with TRBD1. Germline CDR1 and CDR2: SGHVS and FNYEAQ. The CDR3 sequence is 15 residues long. J lost 7 bases, V lost 5 bases, and 7 bases had no gene match. CDR3 sequence: CASSTGTGGRNEQFF. The CDR3, as DNA: TGTGCCAGCAGCACCGGGACAGGGGGAAGGAATGAGCAGTTCTTC.

The chain recombines TRBV7-2 with TRBJ1-6; 7 bases align to TRBD1. The CDR3 is made up of 15 amino acids. J lost 6 bases, V lost 6 bases, and 8 bases had no gene match. The V gene's germline CDR1 is SGHTA and CDR2 FQGNSA. DNA for the CDR3: TGTGCCAGCAGAGCCGGACAGGCACCTAATTCACCCCTCCACTTT. Translating it yields CASRAGQAPNSPLHF.

J is TRBJ2-3 and V is TRBV5-6, with 7 bases identical to TRBD1. Unmatched junction bases numbered 5, after V lost 4 bases and J lost 0 bases. Germline assignment: CDR1 SGHDT and CDR2 YYEEEE. The CDR3 extends over 15 amino acids. The CDR3 sequence: CASSPGQSSTDTQYF. The CDR3 bases are TGTGCCAGCAGCCCGGGACAGTCTAGCACAGATACGCAGTATTTT.

V and J are TRBV5-4 and TRBJ1-1; D not resolved. The germline V gene encodes CDR1 SGHNT and CDR2 YYREEE (reference sequence). V gave up 0 bases and J gave up 11 bases, with 14 bases separating them. The CDR3 length is 13 residues. The CDR3 here is CASSLEVGEGAFF. CDR3 in DNA: TGTGCCAGCAGCTTGGAGGTTGGAGAGGGCGCTTTCTTT.

This chain uses TRBV9 with TRBJ2-7; weak D call: TRBD1 (5 bases). The V gene's germline CDR1 is SGDLS and CDR2 YYNGEE. The V gene lost 0 bases and the J gene lost 7 bases, with 14 bases spanning the gap. The CDR3 has 14 residues. For the CDR3, the DNA is TGTGCCAGCAGCGTAGATTTGGGGCCCCAGGAGCAGTACTTC. Amino acids: CASSVDLGPQEQYF.

This clone was counted a few times. The V call is TRBV6-5, the J call TRBJ1-6, with unresolved D. The CDR3 is 13 residues long. V was shortened by 6 bases and J by 8 bases, with 11 bases between the two germline ends. Germline CDR1 MNHEY, CDR2 SVGAGI. CDR3 bases: TGTGCCAGCAGATCGAGGCCCCATTCACCCCTCCACTTT. This codes for CASRSRPHSPLHF.

The J gene is TRBJ1-2, the V gene TRBV7-6, with D maybe TRBD1 (5 bases). CDR3 length equals 15 residues. The V gene's germline CDR1 is SGHVS and CDR2 FNYEAQ. Trimming took off 4 bases at V and 3 bases at J, with 15 bases between the two ends. CDR3 sequence: CASSSRPGGDYGYTF. CDR3 bases: TGTGCCAGCAGCTCAAGGCCGGGAGGGGACTATGGCTACACCTTC.

The chain is built from TRBV19 and TRBJ1-1; D remains unclear. This CDR3 spans 14 amino acids. Germline CDR1 LNHDA, CDR2 SQIVND (reference sequence). The V end was cut by 7 bases, the J end by 7 bases, with 19 bases between. CDR3 nucleotide sequence: TGTGCCAGTAATGGGGAGACGGTCCCCCTTGAAGCTTTCTTT. Protein product: CASNGETVPLEAFF.

This chain joins TRBV4-1 and TRBJ1-5; D unresolved. Per the germline V gene, CDR1 is MGHRA and CDR2 is YSYEKL. Trimming cost V 4 bases and J 7 bases, with 14 bases left between them. This CDR3 has 14 amino acids. The CDR3 DNA reads as TGCGCCAGCAGCCGGACTGGGAGTGGGCAGCCCCAGCATTTT. Its translation: CASSRTGSGQPQHF.

V and J are TRBV27 and TRBJ2-7; TRBD2 matches 7 bases. V shed 4 bases and J 7 bases; nucleotides not matched to a gene: 13. Per germline, CDR1 MNHEY and CDR2 SMNVEV (reference sequence). The CDR3 sequence is 15 residues long. CDR3 in DNA: TGTGCCAGCAGTTGGACTAGTGGCCCAGTATTAGAGCAGTACTTC. The encoded protein is CASSWTSGPVLEQYF.

The chain uses TRBV6-2 or TRBV6-3 and TRBJ2-7; the match to TRBD1 covers 7 bases. With V trimmed by 0 bases and J by 3 bases, 5 bases remained unmatched. The CDR3 contains 15 residues. Germline CDR1 and CDR2: MNHEY and SVGEGT. In DNA, the CDR3 is TGTGCCAGCAGTTACTCCCCGACAGGGTACTACGAGCAGTACTTC. Translation: CASSYSPTGYYEQYF.

The rearrangement uses TRBV7-9 and TRBJ1-2; the D is unclear. V lost 1 base and J lost 3, with 18 bases in between. CDR1 and CDR2 (germline): SEHNR, FQNEAQ (reference sequence). The CDR3 spans 17 residues. CDR3 residues: CASSLVFSAATHYGYTF. The DNA of the CDR3 is TGTGCCAGCAGCTTAGTATTTAGTGCCGCTACCCACTATGGCTACACCTTC.

V is TRBV27 and J is TRBJ2-1, with TRBD1 matching over 7 bases. This CDR3 spans 15 amino acids. Germline V CDR1 and CDR2: MNHEY, SMNVEV (reference sequence). V shed 6 bases and J 0 bases; nucleotides not matched to a gene: 5. The CDR3: CASSTDRVSYNEQFF. The CDR3 DNA reads TGTGCCAGCAGCACCGACAGGGTCTCCTACAATGAGCAGTTCTTC.

V is TRBV12-3 or TRBV12-4 and J is TRBJ1-2, with 8 bases lining up with TRBD1. The CDR3 has 13 amino acids. V trimming: 3 bases; J trimming: 6 bases; junction bases outside the gene matches: 3. Here the CDR3 reads CASSFRTGNGYTF. The CDR3 nucleotides are TGTGCCAGCAGTTTTCGGACAGGGAATGGCTACACCTTC.

Here the CDR3 reads CASSPAGSYNSPLHF. The CDR3 DNA is TGTGCCAGTTCCCCGGCGGGCTCCTATAATTCACCCCTCCACTTT. J is TRBJ1-6 and V is TRBV19; D unclear. Germline V gives CDR1 LNHDA, CDR2 SQIVND (reference sequence). V was trimmed by 8 bases and J by 0 bases, leaving 11 bases between them. The CDR3 runs 15 residues.

The chain links TRBV27 to TRBJ2-1; no reliable D call. The CDR3 loop spans 14 amino acids. The germline CDR1 and CDR2 sequences are MNHEY and SMNVEV (reference sequence). V was shortened by 6 bases and J by 6 bases, with 15 bases between the two germline ends. The DNA of the CDR3 is TGTGCCAGCAGCCCCAATATACCGGGCAATGAGCAGTTCTTC. Amino acids: CASSPNIPGNEQFF.

The chain employs TRBV6-5 and TRBJ2-7, with TRBD1 as a possible D gene (6 bases). Germline-derived CDR1 and CDR2 are MNHEY and SVGAGI. V lost 1 base and J 3 bases, leaving 10 bases between the germline ends. CDR3 length equals 14 residues. CDR3 bases: TGTGCCAGCAGTTACTTTCAGGGGAACTACGAGCAGTACTTC. This encodes CASSYFQGNYEQYF.

The chain is built from TRBV28 and TRBJ2-7, with a possible D match to TRBD2 (6 bases). The length of the CDR3 is 14 residues. CDR1 MDHEN and CDR2 SYDVKM come from the germline V gene. Trimming took 8 bases from V and 6 from J, leaving 20 bases between them. CDR3 DNA sequence: TGTGCCAGCTTTAGGCGGGGTGGCTTGCGCGAGCAGTACTTC. Protein sequence: CASFRRGGLREQYF.

The rearrangement uses TRBV6-1 and TRBJ1-1; D is unclear. V was trimmed by 3 bases and J by 3 bases, leaving 11 bases between them. The CDR3 covers 14 residues. The V gene's germline CDR1 is MNHNS and CDR2 SASEGT. DNA of the CDR3: TGTGCCAGCAGTGACAAGACAAAGTACACTGAAGCTTTCTTT. Translation: CASSDKTKYTEAFF.